These T cell receptor beta chains were read from a single sample in a study of beta chain features in type 1 diabetes. Clones were read by immunoSEQ multiplex PCR, and TCRdb kept only the in-frame ones, dropping some. This table holds some 350,000 clones, over 8.5% found once. The sequenced sample consisted of central memory CD4+ T cells from blood. Receptors originate from a man aged 30-40 years with type 1 diabetes. CDR3s include the opening cysteine and the closing phenylalanine or tryptophan. A D gene is named only where the DNA matches it firmly. Only part of the rows carry a size: once, few, many, or a class if the clone is expanded.

NA	many	TRBJ2-7	TRBV7-9	TGTGCCAGCAGCTTAGGAAGGGGTAGCGGCGAGCAGTACTTC	CASSLGRGSGEQYF
NA	many	TRBJ2-7	TRBV18	TGTGCCAGCTCACCGGACATGTCCTACGAGCAGTACTTC	CASSPDMSYEQYF
TRBD1	few	TRBJ1-1	TRBV25-1	TGTGCCAGTCAACCCGCAGGGGGCCCTGAAGCTTTCTTT	CASQPAGGPEAFF
NA	NA	TRBJ1-2	TRBV1	TGCACCAGCAGCGACAGGGGCTATGGCTACACCTTC	CTSSDRGYGYTF
TRBD2	NA	TRBJ2-7	TRBV27	TGTGCCAGCAGTTACGGGAGGCCCACCGACTCCTACGAGCAGTACTTC	CASSYGRPTDSYEQYF
NA	few	TRBJ1-2	TRBV5-6	TGTGCCAGCAGTTTGGGGGTGATAGGGAACTATGGCTACACCTTC	CASSLGVIGNYGYTF
NA	NA	TRBJ1-1	TRBV28	TGTGCCAGCAGCTATACAGAGGCCAACACTGAAGCTTTCTTT	CASSYTEANTEAFF
TRBD1	few	TRBJ2-6	TRBV15	TGTGCCACCAGCAGATTACGGACAGGAGGCTCTGGGGCCAACGTCCTGACTTTC	CATSRLRTGGSGANVLTF
NA	NA	TRBJ2-2	TRBV28	TGTGCCAGCAGCCTCCCGGCGGGGTCAAACACCGGGGAGCTGTTTTTT	CASSLPAGSNTGELFF
TRBD1	many	TRBJ2-1	TRBV5-4	TGTGCCAGCAGCAACGACAGGGGAGAGCAGTTCTTC	CASSNDRGEQFF
NA	many	TRBJ1-1	TRBV18	TGTGCCAGCTCACCGTCTCACGGGATCACTGAAGCTTTCTTT	CASSPSHGITEAFF
NA	NA	TRBJ1-5	TRBV28	TGTGCCAGCAGTTTACTAACTCTCAATCAGCCCCAGCATTTT	CASSLLTLNQPQHF
NA	many	TRBJ2-2	TRBV18	TGTGCCAGCTCACCGATAGAGAACACCGGGGAGCTGTTTTTT	CASSPIENTGELFF
TRBD2	NA	TRBJ2-1	TRBV11-3	TGTGCCAGCAGCTTAGCTAGCGGGGCCAGGGGAGAGCAGTTCTTC	CASSLASGARGEQFF
NA	NA	TRBJ2-7	TRBV9	TGTGCCAGCAACGCCGGGAACCCCTCCTACGAGCAGTACTTC	CASNAGNPSYEQYF
TRBD1	once	TRBJ1-2	TRBV7-9	TGTGCCAGCAGCTTAACGGGACAGGGGAGGTATGGCTACACCTTC	CASSLTGQGRYGYTF
NA	NA	TRBJ2-5	TRBV7-9	TGTGCCAGCATGAATCGTCAGGGGCAAGGGGAGACCCAGTACTTC	CASMNRQGQGETQYF
NA	few	TRBJ1-2	TRBV6-1	TGTGCCAGCAGTTCGGACAACTATGGCTACACCTTC	CASSSDNYGYTF
TRBD2	NA	TRBJ2-1	TRBV9	TGTGCCAGCAGCCTAAGCCCGGACGGGAGGTGGGGCCACAATGAGCAGTTCTTC	CASSLSPDGRWGHNEQFF
TRBD1	few	TRBJ1-2	TRBV4-1	TGCGCCAGCAGCCGCCCGGGACAGGCGAACTATGGCTACACCTTC	CASSRPGQANYGYTF
NA	NA	TRBJ1-3	TRBV9	TGTGCCAGCAGCGCCGTTTCTTCTGGAAACACCATATATTTT	CASSAVSSGNTIYF
NA	NA	TRBJ1-5	TRBV28	TGTGCCAGCAGTCTTATGACCCAGGGTCGGCATAGCAATCAGCCCCAGCATTTT	CASSLMTQGRHSNQPQHF
NA	many	TRBJ2-1	TRBV5-1	TGCGCCACCGGAGGGCTAGTTGGCAATGAGCAGTTCTTC	CATGGLVGNEQFF
TRBD2	few	TRBJ2-2	TRBV5-6	TGTGCCAGCAGCTTGCGCGGACTAGCGCTCACCGGGGAGCTGTTTTTT	CASSLRGLALTGELFF
NA	many	TRBJ2-2	TRBV29-1	TGCAGCGTTGCCTATTCTACGACATCCGGGGAGCTGTTTTTT	CSVAYSTTSGELFF
NA	NA	TRBJ1-2	TRBV19	TGTGCCAGTAGTACCTCAAGGACAGCTAACTATGGCTACACCTTC	CASSTSRTANYGYTF
NA	NA	TRBJ2-5	TRBV10-3	TGTGCCATCAGGGGGCTCGGGGGTCAAGAGACCCAGTACTTC	CAIRGLGGQETQYF
NA	few	TRBJ2-1	TRBV7-9	TGTGCCAGCAGTTTAGGGGAGTCTCCGTTCTTC	CASSLGESPFF
NA	many	TRBJ1-2	TRBV27	TGTGCCAGCAGTACGGGGGGGGCGAGAAGTGGCTACACCTTC	CASSTGGARSGYTF
NA	few	TRBJ2-7	TRBV11-2	TGTGCCAGCAGCTTAGTGGGGGCAGGATCCTACGAGCAGTACTTC	CASSLVGAGSYEQYF
NA	few	TRBJ1-5	TRBV19	TGTGCCAGTAGTATTCCCAGGGGCAATCAGCCCCAGCATTTT	CASSIPRGNQPQHF
TRBD2	NA	TRBJ2-3	TRBV7-3	TGTGCCAGCAGCTCGCTAGCGGGTGGAACAGATACGCAGTATTTT	CASSSLAGGTDTQYF
NA	few	TRBJ1-1	TRBV19	TGTGCCAGTACCCTCCGGGGGAACACTGAAGCTTTCTTT	CASTLRGNTEAFF
TRBD1	NA	TRBJ2-7	TRBV11-2	TGTGCCAGCAGCTTAGCCCGACAGGGGAGGTTAGCCTACGAGCAGTACTTC	CASSLARQGRLAYEQYF
NA	many	TRBJ1-1	TRBV2	TGTGCCAGCAGCAGGAGGAACACTGAAGCTTTCTTT	CASSRRNTEAFF
NA	NA	TRBJ1-5	TRBV2	TGTGCCAGCAGTGAAGGACAGAACAATCAGCCCCAGCATTTT	CASSEGQNNQPQHF
NA	few	TRBJ2-4	TRBV7-3	TGTGCCAGCAGCATGTCTTGGGATTCCTCCGCGAACATTCAGTACTTC	CASSMSWDSSANIQYF
TRBD2	few	TRBJ2-7	TRBV7-9	TGTGCCAGCAGCTTAGGACTAGCGGGAGATCTGGGAGAGCAGTACTTC	CASSLGLAGDLGEQYF
TRBD2	NA	TRBJ2-1	TRBV7-2	TGTGCCAGCAGCCCTGGGGGACTAGCGGGTGGAACCTACAATGAGCAGTTCTTC	CASSPGGLAGGTYNEQFF
TRBD1	NA	TRBJ2-2	TRBV7-9	TGTGCCAGCAGCCCTCAGGGGGTTGACGGGGAGCTGTTTTTT	CASSPQGVDGELFF
NA	NA	TRBJ2-2	TRBV30	TGTGCCTGGGCGAACACCGGGGAGCTGTTTTTT	CAWANTGELFF
NA	NA	TRBJ2-7	TRBV15	TGTGCCACCAGCAGAGGCAACTACGAGCAGTACTTC	CATSRGNYEQYF
TRBD1	many	TRBJ2-7	TRBV28	TGTGCCAGCAGTGCAAGGGACAGGGGATTTTCCTACGAGCAGTACTTC	CASSARDRGFSYEQYF
NA	NA	TRBJ2-3	TRBV18	TGTGCCAGCTCACCACCCGCGCGGACCCCAGGCACAGATACGCAGTATTTT	CASSPPARTPGTDTQYF
NA	few	TRBJ1-1	TRBV29-1	TGCAGCGTTGAATATTCCCCAGGTACTGAAGCTTTCTTT	CSVEYSPGTEAFF
NA	NA	TRBJ2-7	TRBV5-6	TGTGCCAGCAGCGCGGACTGGAACTCCTACGAGCAGTACTTC	CASSADWNSYEQYF
TRBD1	many	TRBJ2-1	TRBV11-2	TGTGCCAGCAGCCGAGCTGGGACAGGGGGGAATGAGCAGTTCTTC	CASSRAGTGGNEQFF
NA	NA	TRBJ2-5	TRBV20-1	TGCAGTGCCTTAGGAGAGACCCAGTACTTC	CSALGETQYF
NA	NA	TRBJ2-7	TRBV5-4	TGTGCCAGCAGCCCGGACGGCAGGGCGAGTGAGCAGTACTTC	CASSPDGRASEQYF